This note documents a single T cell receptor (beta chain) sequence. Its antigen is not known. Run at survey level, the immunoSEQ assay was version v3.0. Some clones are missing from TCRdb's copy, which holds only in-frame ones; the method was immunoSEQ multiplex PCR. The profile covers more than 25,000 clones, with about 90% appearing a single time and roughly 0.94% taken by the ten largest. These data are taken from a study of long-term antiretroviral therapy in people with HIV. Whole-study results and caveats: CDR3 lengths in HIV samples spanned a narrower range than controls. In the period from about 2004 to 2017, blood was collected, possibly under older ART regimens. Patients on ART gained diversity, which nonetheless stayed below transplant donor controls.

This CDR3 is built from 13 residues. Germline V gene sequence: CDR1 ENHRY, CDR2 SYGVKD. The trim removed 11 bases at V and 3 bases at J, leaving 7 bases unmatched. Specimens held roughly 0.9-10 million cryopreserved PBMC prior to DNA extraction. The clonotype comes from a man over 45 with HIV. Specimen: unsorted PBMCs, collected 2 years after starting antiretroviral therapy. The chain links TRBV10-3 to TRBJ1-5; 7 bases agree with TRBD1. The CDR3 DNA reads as TGTGCCGCCACAGGGGCCCTCAATCAGCCCCAGCATTTT. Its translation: CAATGALNQPQHF.